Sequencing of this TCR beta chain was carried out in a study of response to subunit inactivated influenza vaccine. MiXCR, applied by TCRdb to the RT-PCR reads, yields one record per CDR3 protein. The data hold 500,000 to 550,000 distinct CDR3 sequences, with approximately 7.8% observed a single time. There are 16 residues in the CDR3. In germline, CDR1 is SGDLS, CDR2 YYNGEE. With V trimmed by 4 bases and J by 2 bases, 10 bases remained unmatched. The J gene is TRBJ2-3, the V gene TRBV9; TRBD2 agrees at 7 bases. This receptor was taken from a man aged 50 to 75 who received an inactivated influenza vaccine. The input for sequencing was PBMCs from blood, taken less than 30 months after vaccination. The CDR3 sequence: CASSPRGGSITDTQYF. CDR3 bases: TGTGCCAGCAGCCCCCGGGGAGGGAGTATCACAGATACGCAGTATTTT.